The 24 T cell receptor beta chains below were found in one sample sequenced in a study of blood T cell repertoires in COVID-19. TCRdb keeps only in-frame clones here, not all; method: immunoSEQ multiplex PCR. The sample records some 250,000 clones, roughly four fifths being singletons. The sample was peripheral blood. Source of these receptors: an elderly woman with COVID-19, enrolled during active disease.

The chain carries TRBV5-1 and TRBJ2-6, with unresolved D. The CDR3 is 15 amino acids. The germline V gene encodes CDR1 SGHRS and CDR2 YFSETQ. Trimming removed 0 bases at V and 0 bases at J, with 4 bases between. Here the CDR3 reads CASSLGVSGANVLTF. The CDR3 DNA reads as TGCGCCAGCAGCTTGGGAGTCTCTGGGGCCAACGTCCTGACTTTC.

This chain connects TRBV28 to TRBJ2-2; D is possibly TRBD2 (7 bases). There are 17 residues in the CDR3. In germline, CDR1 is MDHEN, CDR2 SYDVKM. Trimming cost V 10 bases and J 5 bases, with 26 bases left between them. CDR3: CATRRGASSKGTGELFF. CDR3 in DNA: TGTGCCACCCGACGGGGGGCGAGTAGCAAAGGGACCGGGGAGCTGTTTTTT.

The DNA for the CDR3 is TGTGCCAGCAACCTAGCGGGGGGGCGCACAGATACGCAGTATTTT. This translates into CASNLAGGRTDTQYF. The chain recombines TRBV9 with TRBJ2-3; 12 positions agree with TRBD2. This CDR3 is built from 15 residues. Germline V gives CDR1 SGDLS, CDR2 YYNGEE. V lost 6 bases and J lost 1; bases outside the gene matches: 3.

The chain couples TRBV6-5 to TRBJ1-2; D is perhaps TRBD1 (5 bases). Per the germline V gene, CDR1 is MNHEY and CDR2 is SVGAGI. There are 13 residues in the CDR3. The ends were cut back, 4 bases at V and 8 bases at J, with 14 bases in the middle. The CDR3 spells CASSFPLGLGYTF. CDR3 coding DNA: TGTGCCAGCAGTTTCCCCTTGGGGCTCGGCTACACCTTC.

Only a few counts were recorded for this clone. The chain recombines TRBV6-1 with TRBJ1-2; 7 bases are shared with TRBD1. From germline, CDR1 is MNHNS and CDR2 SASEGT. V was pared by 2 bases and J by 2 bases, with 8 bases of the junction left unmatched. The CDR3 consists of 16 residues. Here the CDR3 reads CASSELGGGKNYGYTF. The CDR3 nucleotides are TGTGCCAGCAGTGAATTAGGAGGGGGCAAGAACTATGGCTACACCTTC.

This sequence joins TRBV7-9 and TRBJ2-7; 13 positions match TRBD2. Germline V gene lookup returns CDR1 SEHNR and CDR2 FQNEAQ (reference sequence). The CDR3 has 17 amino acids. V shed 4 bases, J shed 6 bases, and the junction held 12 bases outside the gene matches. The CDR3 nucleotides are TGTGCCAGCAGCTCCCCCCCTGGGACTAGCGGGATTCGCGAGCAGTACTTC. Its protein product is CASSSPPGTSGIREQYF.

DNA of the CDR3: TGTGCCAGCAGCTTGGAGACAGGGGATTCGGGAAACACCATATATTTT. Encoded protein: CASSLETGDSGNTIYF. This chain uses TRBV5-8 with TRBJ1-3; 8 bases match TRBD1. Trimming cost V 0 bases and J 4 bases; bases outside gene matches: 6. The CDR3 contains 16 residues. Germline values: CDR1 SGHTS, CDR2 YDEGEE.

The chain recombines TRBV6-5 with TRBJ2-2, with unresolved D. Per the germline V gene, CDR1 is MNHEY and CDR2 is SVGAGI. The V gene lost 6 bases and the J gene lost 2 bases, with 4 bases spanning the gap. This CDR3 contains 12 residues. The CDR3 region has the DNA TGTGCCAGCAGCTATAACACCGGGGAGCTGTTTTTT. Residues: CASSYNTGELFF.

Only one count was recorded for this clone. CDR3 protein: CASSVQGYGYTF. DNA of the CDR3: TGTGCCAGCAGCGTTCAGGGGTATGGCTACACCTTC. This chain uses TRBV9 with TRBJ1-2; TRBD1 might be the D (6 bases). Looked up from germline, CDR1 is SGDLS and CDR2 is YYNGEE. V was clipped by 2 bases and J by 5 bases, with 7 bases between them. This CDR3 region has 12 residues.

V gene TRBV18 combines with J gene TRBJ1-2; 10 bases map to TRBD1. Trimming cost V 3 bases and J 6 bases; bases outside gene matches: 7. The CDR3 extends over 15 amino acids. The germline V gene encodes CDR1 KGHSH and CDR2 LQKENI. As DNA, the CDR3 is TGTGCCAGCTCACCCAACGGAGGGACAGGGGATGGCTACACCTTC. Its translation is CASSPNGGTGDGYTF.

The CDR3 DNA sequence: TGTGCCAGCAGCTTCGACTTCCCCGGGGGAGAGACCCAGTACTTC. This encodes CASSFDFPGGETQYF. The V call is TRBV6-5, the J call TRBJ2-5; TRBD2 is a possible D gene (6 bases). V was cut by 6 bases and J by 4 bases, with 18 bases left in between. This CDR3 is built from 15 residues. Germline V gene sequence: CDR1 MNHEY, CDR2 SVGAGI.

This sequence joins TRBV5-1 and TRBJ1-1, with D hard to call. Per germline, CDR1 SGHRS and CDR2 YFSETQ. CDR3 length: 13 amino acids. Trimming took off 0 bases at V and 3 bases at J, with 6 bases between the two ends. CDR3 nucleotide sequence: TGCGCCAGCAGCTTGGAGCTATACACTGAAGCTTTCTTT. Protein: CASSLELYTEAFF.

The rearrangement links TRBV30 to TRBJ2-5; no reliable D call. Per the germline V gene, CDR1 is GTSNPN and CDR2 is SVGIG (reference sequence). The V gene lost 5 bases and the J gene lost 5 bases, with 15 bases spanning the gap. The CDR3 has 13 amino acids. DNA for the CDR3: TGTGCCTGGGCATTGGGCCTGCGCGAGACCCAGTACTTC. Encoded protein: CAWALGLRETQYF.

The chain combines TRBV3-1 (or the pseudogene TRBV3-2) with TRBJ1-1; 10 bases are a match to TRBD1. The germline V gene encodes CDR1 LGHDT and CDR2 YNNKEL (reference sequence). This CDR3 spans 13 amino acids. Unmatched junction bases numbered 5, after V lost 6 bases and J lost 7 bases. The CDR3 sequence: CASRGDRGGEAFF. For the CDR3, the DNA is TGTGCCAGCAGGGGGGACAGGGGTGGTGAAGCTTTCTTT.

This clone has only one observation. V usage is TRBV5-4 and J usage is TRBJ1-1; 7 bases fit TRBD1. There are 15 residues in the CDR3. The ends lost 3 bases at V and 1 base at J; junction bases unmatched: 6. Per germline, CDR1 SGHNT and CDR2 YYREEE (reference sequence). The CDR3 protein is CASSSTRQGNTEAFF. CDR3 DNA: TGTGCCAGCAGCTCAACCCGACAGGGGAACACTGAAGCTTTCTTT. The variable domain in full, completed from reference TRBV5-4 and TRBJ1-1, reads ETGVTQSPTHLIKTRGQQVTLRCSSQSGHNTVSWYQQALGQGPQFIFQYYREEENGRGNFPPRFSGLQFPNYSSELNVNALELDDSALYLCASSSTRQGNTEAFFGQGTRLTVV.

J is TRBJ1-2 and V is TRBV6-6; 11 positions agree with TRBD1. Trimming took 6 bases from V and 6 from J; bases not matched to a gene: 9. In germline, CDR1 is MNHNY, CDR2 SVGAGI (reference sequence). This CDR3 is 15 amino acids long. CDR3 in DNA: TGTGCCAGCAGAGCTGGGGGACAGGGGGTAGATGGCTACACCTTC. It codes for CASRAGGQGVDGYTF.

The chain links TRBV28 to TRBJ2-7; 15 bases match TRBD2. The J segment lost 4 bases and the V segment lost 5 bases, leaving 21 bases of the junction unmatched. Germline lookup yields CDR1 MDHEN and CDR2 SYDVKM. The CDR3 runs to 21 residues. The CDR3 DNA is TGTGCCAGCAGTCCCTCGGAGAGGACTAGCGGGAGGGTCTTTCGTTCTTACGAGCAGTACTTC. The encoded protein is CASSPSERTSGRVFRSYEQYF.

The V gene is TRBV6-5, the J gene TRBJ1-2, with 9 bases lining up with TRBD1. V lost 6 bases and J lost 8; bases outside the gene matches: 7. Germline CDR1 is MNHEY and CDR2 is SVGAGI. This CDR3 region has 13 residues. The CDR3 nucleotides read TGTGCCAGCAGCAAACAGGGGGCAAGGGGCTACACCTTC. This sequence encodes CASSKQGARGYTF.

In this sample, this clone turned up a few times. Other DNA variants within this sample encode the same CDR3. The CDR3 coding sequence is TGTGCCAGCAGCTTGGACCGGGATCAGCCCCAGCATTTT. As protein: CASSLDRDQPQHF. V and J are TRBV5-4 and TRBJ1-5; D is unresolved. CDR1 and CDR2 from the germline V gene are SGHNT and YYREEE (reference sequence). The V gene lost 0 bases and the J gene lost 5 bases, with 6 bases spanning the gap. The CDR3 extends over 13 amino acids.

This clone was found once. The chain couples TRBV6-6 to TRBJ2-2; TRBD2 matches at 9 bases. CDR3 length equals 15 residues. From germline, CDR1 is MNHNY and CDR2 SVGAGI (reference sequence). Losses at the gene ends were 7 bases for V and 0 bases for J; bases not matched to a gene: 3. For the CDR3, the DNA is TGTGCCAGCAATCCTAGCGGGGCGAACACCGGGGAGCTGTTTTTT. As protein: CASNPSGANTGELFF.

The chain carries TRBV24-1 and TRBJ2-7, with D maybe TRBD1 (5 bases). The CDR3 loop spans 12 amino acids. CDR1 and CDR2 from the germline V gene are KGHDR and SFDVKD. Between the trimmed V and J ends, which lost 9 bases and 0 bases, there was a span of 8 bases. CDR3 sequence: CATQDNSYEQYF. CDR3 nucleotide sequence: TGTGCCACCCAGGACAACTCCTACGAGCAGTACTTC.

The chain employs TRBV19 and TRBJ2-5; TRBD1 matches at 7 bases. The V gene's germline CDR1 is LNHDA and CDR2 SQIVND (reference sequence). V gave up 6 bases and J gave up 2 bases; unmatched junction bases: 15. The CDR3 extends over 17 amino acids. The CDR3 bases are TGTGCCAGTAGCCACCCGTATCGGACAGGAATACAAGAGACCCAGTACTTC. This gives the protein CASSHPYRTGIQETQYF. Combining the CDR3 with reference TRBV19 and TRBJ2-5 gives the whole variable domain DGGITQSPKYLFRKEGQNVTLSCEQNLNHDAMYWYRQDPGQGLRLIYYSQIVNDFQKGDIAEGYSVSREKKESFPLTVTSAQKNPTAFYLCASSHPYRTGIQETQYFGPGTRLLVL.

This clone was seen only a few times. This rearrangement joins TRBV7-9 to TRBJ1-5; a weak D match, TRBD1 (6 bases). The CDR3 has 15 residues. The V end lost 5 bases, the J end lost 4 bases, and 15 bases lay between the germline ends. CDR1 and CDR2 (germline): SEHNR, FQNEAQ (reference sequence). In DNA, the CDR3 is TGTGCCAGCAGCCCTCTCGGGGACATAAATCAGCCCCAGCATTTT. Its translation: CASSPLGDINQPQHF.

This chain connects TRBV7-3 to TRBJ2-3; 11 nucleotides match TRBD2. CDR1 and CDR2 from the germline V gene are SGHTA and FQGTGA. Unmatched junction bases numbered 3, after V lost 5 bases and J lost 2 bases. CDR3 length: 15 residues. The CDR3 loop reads CASSPLAGVTDTQYF. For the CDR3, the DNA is TGTGCCAGCAGCCCACTAGCGGGAGTCACAGATACGCAGTATTTT.